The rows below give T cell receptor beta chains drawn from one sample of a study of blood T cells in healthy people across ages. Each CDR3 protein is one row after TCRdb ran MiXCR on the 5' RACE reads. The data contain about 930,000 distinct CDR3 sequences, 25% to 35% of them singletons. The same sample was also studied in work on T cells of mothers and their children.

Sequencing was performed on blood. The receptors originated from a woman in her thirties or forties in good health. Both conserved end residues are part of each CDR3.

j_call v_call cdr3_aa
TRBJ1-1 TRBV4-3 CASSQWGRADTEAFF
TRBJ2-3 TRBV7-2 CASSVRDRSTDTQYF
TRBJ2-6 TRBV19 CASSIASGANVLTF
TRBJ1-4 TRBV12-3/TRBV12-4 CASQLGTGEKLFF
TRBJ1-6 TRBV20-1 CSAPDRAAYNSPLHF
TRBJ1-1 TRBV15 CATSRDLQQNTEAFF
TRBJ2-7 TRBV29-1 CSVHTGGRDYEQYF
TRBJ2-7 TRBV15 CATSFRGPYEQYF
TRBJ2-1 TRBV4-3 CASSQGGTANEQFF
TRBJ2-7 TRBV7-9 CASSPTGAHVSYEQYF
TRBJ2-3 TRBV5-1 CASSLGGLATDTQYF
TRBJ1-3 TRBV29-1 CSVQPGNTIYF
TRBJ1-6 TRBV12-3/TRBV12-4 CASRRTQGRNNSPLHF
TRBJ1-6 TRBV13 CASSPEGSGGNSPLHF
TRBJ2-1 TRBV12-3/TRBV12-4 CASSPTSGNEQFF
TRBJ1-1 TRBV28 CASSPLGRGDTEAFF
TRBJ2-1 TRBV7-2 CVSSTDSAANEQFF
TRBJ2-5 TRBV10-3 CAISGGGLETQYF
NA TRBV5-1 CASSSGQDSYNEQYF
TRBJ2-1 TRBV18 CASSSRTGDSYNEQFF
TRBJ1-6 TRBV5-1 CASSPGGRSPLHF
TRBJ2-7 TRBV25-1 CASSEAGSYEQYF
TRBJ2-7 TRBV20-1 CSARGARDSGLGASYEQYF
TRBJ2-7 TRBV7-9 CASSLWGSSYEQYF
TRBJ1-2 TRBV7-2 CASSPKIHRGSSGYTF
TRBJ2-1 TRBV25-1 CASSEGTGSYDEQFF
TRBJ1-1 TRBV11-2 CASSTLGRGDTEAFF
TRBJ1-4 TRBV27 CASSPTGSSNEKLFF